The entry below gives a single TCR beta chain sequence along with its context. V lost 6 bases, J lost 4 bases, and 6 bases stayed unmatched. This CDR3 has 15 residues. Per germline, CDR1 SGHTA and CDR2 FQGNSA. The source of the sample is a study of blood T cell repertoires in COVID-19. About the study: From the United States, Italy and Spain came samples of acute and convalescent COVID-19. From T cells, B-cell-depleted T cells, or PBMCs came the material, which was cDNA or gDNA.

Original processing notes: By means of reference gene primer amplification, nucleated cell counts were estimated. Produced via immunoSEQ multiplex PCR; TCRdb's table is partial and in-frame only. The V and J calls and clone size come from that table; D and trimming were worked out from the DNA. The sample has approximately 230,000 clones; 85% to 90% are singletons. The chain recombines TRBV7-2 with TRBJ2-7; 13 bases match TRBD2. The sequencing input was peripheral blood. The receptor comes from a man aged 80 or over with acute or convalescent COVID-19. The CDR3 coding sequence is TGTGCCAGCAGTCCTCGGACTAGCGGGAGTTACGAGCAGTACTTC. This codes for CASSPRTSGSYEQYF.